The TCR beta chain under discussion was sequenced for a study of T cells in Graves' hyperthyroidism and ophthalmopathy. Study-wide results and caveats: Researchers report that a 13 V-J model separated ophthalmopathy from stable hyperthyroidism. Peripheral blood also featured most of the thyroid clonotypes expanded above 0.001.

TCR beta CDR3 sequences were amplified from RNA transcripts. HTBI primers drove first-round RT-PCR of the TCR CDR3. TCRdb recomputed calls from the multiplex PCR reads with MiXCR, one row per CDR3 protein. The data hold over 150,000 distinct CDR3 sequences, with more than 15% observed a single time. Over 18 months, lack of ophthalmopathy progression marked Graves' hyperthyroidism as stable. This CDR3 comprises 14 residues. The V and J ends lost 3 bases and 0 bases respectively, with 9 bases between them. CDR1 and CDR2 from the germline V gene are KGHSH and LQKENI. This clonotype was seen repeatedly, ten times or more. Its cognate antigen is unknown.

The TCR comes from a woman aged 50 to 60 with Graves' hyperthyroidism. Specimen: blood. This chain links TRBV18 with TRBJ2-7; D might be TRBD1 (5 bases). The DNA for the CDR3 is TGTGCCAGCTCACCGATAGACAGCTCCTACGAGCAGTACTTC. This translates into CASSPIDSSYEQYF.